This paragraph covers one TCR beta chain sequence. This entry is derived from a study of blood T cell repertoires in COVID-19. Profiled with immunoSEQ multiplex PCR; TCRdb holds only in-frame clones, not every one. The table records about 240,000 clones, about 85% of them present only once. CDR1 SGHKS and CDR2 YYEKEE come from the germline V gene (reference sequence). Trimming shortened V by 2 bases and J by 3 bases, and 14 bases separated the two germline ends. CDR3 length: 16 amino acids. The chain combines TRBV5-5 with TRBJ1-4; D gene unclear. The sequencing sample was made of peripheral blood. The clonotype was recovered from a man aged 25 to 40 who had recovered from COVID-19. DNA for the CDR3: TGTGCCAGCAGCTTATTGGCCAAGCGATCTAATGAAAAACTGTTTTTT. Amino acids: CASSLLAKRSNEKLFF.